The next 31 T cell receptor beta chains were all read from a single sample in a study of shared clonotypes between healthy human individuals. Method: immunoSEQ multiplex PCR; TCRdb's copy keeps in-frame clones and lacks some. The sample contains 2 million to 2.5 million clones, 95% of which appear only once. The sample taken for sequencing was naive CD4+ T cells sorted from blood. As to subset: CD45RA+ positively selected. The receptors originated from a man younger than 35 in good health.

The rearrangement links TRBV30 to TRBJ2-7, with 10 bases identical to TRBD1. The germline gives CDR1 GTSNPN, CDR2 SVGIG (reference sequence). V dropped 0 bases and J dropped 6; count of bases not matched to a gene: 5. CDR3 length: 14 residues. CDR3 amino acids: CAWSVRGQGGEQYF. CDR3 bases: TGTGCCTGGAGTGTACGTGGACAGGGGGGCGAGCAGTACTTC.

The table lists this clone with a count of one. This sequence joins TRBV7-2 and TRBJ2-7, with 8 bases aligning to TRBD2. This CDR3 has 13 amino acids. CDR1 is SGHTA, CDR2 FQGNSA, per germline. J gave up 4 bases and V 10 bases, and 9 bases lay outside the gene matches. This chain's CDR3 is CATTGLGGYEQYF. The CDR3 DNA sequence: TGTGCCACCACGGGACTAGGAGGTTACGAGCAGTACTTC.

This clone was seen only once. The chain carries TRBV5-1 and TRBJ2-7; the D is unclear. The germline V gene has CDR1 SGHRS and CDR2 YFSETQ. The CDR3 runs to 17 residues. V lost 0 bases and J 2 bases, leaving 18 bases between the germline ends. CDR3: CASSLAFKKYTTYEQYF. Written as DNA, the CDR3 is TGCGCCAGCAGCTTGGCCTTCAAGAAATACACGACCTACGAGCAGTACTTC. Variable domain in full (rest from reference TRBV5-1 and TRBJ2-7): KAGVTQTPRYLIKTRGQQVTLSCSPISGHRSVSWYQQTPGQGLQFLFEYFSETQRNKGNFPGRFSGRQFSNSRSEMNVSTLELGDSALYLCASSLAFKKYTTYEQYFGPGTRLTVT.

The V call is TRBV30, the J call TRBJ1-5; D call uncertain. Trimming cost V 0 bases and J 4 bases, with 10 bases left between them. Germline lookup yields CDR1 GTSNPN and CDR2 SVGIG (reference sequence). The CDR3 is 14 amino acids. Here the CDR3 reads CAWSVRNGNQPQHF. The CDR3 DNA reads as TGTGCCTGGAGTGTACGGAACGGAAATCAGCCCCAGCATTTT.

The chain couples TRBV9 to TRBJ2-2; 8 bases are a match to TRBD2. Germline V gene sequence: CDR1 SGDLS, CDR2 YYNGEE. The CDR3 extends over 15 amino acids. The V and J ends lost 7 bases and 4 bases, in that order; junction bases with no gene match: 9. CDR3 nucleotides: TGTGCCAGCTCCTTCCGGGAGGGTAGCACCGGGGAGCTGTTTTTT. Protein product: CASSFREGSTGELFF.

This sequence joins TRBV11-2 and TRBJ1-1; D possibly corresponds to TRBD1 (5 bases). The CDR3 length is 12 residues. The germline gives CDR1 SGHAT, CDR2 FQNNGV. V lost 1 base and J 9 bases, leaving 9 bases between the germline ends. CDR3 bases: TGTGCCAGCAGCTTAGGACAGATACAAGCTTTCTTT. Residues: CASSLGQIQAFF.

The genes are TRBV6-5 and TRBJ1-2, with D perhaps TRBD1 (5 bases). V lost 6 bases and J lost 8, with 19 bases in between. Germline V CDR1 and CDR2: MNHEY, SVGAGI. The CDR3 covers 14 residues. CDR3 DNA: TGTGCCAGCAGGTCCGGGACGGATTATGGGGGCTACACCTTC. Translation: CASRSGTDYGGYTF.

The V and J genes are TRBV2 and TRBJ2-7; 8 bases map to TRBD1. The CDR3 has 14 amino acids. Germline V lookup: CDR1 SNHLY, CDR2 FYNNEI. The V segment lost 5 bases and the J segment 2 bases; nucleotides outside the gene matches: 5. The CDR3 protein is CASSPTGVAYEQYF. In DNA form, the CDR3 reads TGTGCCAGCAGTCCGACAGGGGTCGCCTACGAGCAGTACTTC. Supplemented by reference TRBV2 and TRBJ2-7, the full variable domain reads EPEVTQTPSHQVTQMGQEVILRCVPISNHLYFYWYRQILGQKVEFLVSFYNNEISEKSEIFDDQFSVERPDGSNFTLKIRSTKLEDSAMYFCASSPTGVAYEQYFGPGTRLTVT.

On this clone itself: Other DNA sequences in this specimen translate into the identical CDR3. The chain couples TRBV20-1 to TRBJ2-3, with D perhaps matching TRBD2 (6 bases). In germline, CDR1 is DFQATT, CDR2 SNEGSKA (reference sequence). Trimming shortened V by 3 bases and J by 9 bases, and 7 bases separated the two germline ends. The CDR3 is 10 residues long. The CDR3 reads CSAREGTQYF. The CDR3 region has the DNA TGCAGTGCTAGGGAGGGGACGCAGTATTTT.

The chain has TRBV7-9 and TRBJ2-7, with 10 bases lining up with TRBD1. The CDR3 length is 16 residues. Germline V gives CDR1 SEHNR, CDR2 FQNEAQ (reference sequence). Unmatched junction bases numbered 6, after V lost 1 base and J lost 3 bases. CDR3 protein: CASSLGDRTGGYEQYF. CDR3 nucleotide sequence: TGTGCCAGCAGCTTAGGAGATAGGACAGGGGGCTACGAGCAGTACTTC.

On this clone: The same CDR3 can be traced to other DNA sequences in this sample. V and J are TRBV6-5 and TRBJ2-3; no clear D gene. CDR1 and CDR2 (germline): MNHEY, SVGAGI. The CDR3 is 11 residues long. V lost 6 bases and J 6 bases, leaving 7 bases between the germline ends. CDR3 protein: CASSQSDTQYF. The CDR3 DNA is TGTGCCAGCAGCCAAAGTGATACGCAGTATTTT.

The CDR3 reads CASSLVGLAVTYNEQFF. In DNA form, the CDR3 reads TGTGCCAGCAGCTTAGTAGGGCTAGCGGTAACCTACAATGAGCAGTTCTTC. The V gene is TRBV7-9, the J gene TRBJ2-1; TRBD2 matches 7 bases. From germline, CDR1 is SEHNR and CDR2 FQNEAQ (reference sequence). The ends lost 1 base at V and 2 bases at J; junction bases unmatched: 8. The CDR3 has 17 amino acids.

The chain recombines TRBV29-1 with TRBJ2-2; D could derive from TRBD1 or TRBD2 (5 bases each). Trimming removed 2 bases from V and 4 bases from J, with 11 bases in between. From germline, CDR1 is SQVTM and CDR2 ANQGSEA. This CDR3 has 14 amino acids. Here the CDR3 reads CSVEIGASTGELFF. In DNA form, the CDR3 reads TGCAGCGTTGAAATCGGGGCCTCCACCGGGGAGCTGTTTTTT.

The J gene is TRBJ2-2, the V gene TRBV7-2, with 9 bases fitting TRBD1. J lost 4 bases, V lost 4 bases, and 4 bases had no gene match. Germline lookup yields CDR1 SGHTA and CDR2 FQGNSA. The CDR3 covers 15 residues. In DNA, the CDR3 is TGTGCCAGCAGCTCAGGGACAGGGAGCACCGGGGAGCTGTTTTTT. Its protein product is CASSSGTGSTGELFF.

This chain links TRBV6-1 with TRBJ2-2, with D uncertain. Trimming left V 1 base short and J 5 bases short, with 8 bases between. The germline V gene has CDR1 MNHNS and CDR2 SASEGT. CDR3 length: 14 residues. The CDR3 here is CASSEGGLTGELFF. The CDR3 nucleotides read TGTGCCAGCAGTGAAGGGGGATTAACCGGGGAGCTGTTTTTT.

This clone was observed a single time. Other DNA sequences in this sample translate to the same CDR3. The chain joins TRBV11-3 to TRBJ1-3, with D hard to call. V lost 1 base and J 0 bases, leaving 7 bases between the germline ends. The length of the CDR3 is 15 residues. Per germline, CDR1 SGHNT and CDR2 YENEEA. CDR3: CASSLGGSSGNTIYF. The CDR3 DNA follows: TGTGCCAGCAGCTTAGGAGGCAGCTCTGGAAACACCATATATTTT. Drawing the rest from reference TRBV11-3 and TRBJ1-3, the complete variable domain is EAGVVQSPRYKIIEKKQPVAFWCNPISGHNTLYWYLQNLGQGPELLIRYENEEAVDDSQLPKDRFSAERLKGVDSTLKIQPAELGDSAVYLCASSLGGSSGNTIYFGEGSWLTVV.

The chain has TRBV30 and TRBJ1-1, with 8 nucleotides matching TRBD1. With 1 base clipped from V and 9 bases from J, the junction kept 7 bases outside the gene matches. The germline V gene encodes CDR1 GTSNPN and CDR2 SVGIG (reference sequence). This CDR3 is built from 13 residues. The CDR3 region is CAWSELRTGQAFF. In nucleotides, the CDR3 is TGTGCCTGGAGTGAATTGAGGACAGGGCAAGCTTTCTTT.

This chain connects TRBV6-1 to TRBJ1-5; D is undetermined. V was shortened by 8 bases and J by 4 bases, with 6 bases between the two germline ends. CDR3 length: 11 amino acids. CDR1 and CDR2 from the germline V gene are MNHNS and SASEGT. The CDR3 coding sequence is TGTGCCAGCGGGTGGAATCAGCCCCAGCATTTT. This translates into CASGWNQPQHF.

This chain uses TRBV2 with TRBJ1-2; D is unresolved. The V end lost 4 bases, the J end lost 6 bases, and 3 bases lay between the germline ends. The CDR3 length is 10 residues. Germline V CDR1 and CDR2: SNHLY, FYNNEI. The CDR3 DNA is TGTGCCAGCAGTGGTAATGGCTACACCTTC. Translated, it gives CASSGNGYTF.

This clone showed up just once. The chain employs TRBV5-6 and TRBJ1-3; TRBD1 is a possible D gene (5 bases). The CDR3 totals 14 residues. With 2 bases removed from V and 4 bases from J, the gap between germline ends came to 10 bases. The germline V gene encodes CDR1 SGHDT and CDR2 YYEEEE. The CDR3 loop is CASSFWGDGNTIYF. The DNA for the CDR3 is TGTGCCAGCAGCTTCTGGGGGGACGGAAACACCATATATTTT.

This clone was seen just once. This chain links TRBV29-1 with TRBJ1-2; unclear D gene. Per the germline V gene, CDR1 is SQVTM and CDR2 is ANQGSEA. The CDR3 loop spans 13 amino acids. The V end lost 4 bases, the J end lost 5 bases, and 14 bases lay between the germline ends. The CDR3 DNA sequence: TGCAGCGTTGCGTACGTGACCGCTTATGGCTACACCTTC. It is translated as CSVAYVTAYGYTF.

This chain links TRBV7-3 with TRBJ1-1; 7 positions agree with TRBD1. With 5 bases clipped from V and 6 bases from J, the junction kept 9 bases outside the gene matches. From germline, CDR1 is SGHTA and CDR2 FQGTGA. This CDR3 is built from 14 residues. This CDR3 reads CASSPDWQGAEAFF. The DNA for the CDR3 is TGTGCCAGCAGCCCCGATTGGCAGGGGGCTGAAGCTTTCTTT.

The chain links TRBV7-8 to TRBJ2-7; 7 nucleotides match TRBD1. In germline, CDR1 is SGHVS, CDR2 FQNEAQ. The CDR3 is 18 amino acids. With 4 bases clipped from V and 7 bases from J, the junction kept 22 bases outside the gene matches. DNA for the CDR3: TGTGCCAGCAGCTCTGCCTGGGGTACAGGGGACGTGAGGGCTGAGCAGTACTTC. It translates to CASSSAWGTGDVRAEQYF. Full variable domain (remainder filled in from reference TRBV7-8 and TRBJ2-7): GAGVSQSPRYKVAKRGQDVALRCDPISGHVSLFWYQQALGQGPEFLTYFQNEAQLDKSGLPSDRFFAERPEGSVSTLKIQRTQQEDSAVYLCASSSAWGTGDVRAEQYFGPGTRLTVT.

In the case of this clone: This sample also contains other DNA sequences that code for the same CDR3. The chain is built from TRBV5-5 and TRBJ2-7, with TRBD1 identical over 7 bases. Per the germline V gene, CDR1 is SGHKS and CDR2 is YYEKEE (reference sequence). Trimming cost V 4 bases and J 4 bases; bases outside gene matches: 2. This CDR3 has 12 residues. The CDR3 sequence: CASSLDRYEQYF. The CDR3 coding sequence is TGTGCCAGCAGCCTGGACAGGTACGAGCAGTACTTC.

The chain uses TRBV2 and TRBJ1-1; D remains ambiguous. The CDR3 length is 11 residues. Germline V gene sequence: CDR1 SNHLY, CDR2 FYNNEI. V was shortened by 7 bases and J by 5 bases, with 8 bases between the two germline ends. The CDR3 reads CASNRETEAFF. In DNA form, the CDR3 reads TGTGCCAGCAACCGAGAGACTGAAGCTTTCTTT.

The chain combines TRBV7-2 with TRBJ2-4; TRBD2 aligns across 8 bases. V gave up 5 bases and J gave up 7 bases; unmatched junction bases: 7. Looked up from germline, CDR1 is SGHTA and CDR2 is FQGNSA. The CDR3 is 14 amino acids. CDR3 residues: CASSPRGGPNIQYF. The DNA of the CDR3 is TGTGCCAGCAGCCCCCGGGGGGGGCCCAACATTCAGTACTTC.

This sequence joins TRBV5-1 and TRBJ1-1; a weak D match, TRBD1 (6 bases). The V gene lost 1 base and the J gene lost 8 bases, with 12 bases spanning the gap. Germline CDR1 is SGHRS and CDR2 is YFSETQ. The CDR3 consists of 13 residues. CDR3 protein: CASSLSGGQEAFF. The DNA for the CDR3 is TGCGCCAGCAGCTTGAGCGGGGGGCAGGAAGCTTTCTTT. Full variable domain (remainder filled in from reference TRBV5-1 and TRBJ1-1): KAGVTQTPRYLIKTRGQQVTLSCSPISGHRSVSWYQQTPGQGLQFLFEYFSETQRNKGNFPGRFSGRQFSNSRSEMNVSTLELGDSALYLCASSLSGGQEAFFGQGTRLTVV.

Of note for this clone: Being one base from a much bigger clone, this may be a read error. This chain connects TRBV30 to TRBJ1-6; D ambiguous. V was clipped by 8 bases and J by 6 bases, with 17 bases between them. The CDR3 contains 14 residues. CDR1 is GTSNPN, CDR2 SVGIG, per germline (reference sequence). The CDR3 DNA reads TGTGCCCGGGCCCCAGGAGTAACTAATTCACCCCTCCACTTT. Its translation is CARAPGVTNSPLHF.

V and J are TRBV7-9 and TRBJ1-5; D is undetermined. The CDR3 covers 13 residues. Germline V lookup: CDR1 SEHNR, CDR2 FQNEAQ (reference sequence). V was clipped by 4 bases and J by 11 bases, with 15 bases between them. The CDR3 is CASSSSGNGAQHF. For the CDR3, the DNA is TGTGCCAGCAGCTCCTCCGGAAATGGGGCCCAGCATTTT. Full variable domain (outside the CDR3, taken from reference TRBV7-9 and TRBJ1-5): DTGVSQNPRHKITKRGQNVTFRCDPISEHNRLYWYRQTLGQGPEFLTYFQNEAQLEKSRLLSDRFSAERPKGSFSTLEIQRTEQGDSAMYLCASSSSGNGAQHFGDGTRLSIL.

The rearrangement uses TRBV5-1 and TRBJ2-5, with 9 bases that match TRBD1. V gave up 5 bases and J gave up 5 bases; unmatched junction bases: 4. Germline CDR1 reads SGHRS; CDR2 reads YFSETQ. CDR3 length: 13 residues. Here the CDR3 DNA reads TGCGCCAGCAGGGGGACAGGGAAGGAGACCCAGTACTTC. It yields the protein CASRGTGKETQYF.

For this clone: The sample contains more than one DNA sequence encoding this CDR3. CDR3 amino acids: CASSPLSGNQPQHF. CDR3 in DNA: TGTGCCAGCTCACCACTTTCGGGAAATCAGCCCCAGCATTTT. V and J are TRBV18 and TRBJ1-5; unclear D gene. Germline V gene sequence: CDR1 KGHSH, CDR2 LQKENI. This CDR3 comprises 14 residues. V was trimmed by 1 base and J by 4 bases, leaving 8 bases between them.